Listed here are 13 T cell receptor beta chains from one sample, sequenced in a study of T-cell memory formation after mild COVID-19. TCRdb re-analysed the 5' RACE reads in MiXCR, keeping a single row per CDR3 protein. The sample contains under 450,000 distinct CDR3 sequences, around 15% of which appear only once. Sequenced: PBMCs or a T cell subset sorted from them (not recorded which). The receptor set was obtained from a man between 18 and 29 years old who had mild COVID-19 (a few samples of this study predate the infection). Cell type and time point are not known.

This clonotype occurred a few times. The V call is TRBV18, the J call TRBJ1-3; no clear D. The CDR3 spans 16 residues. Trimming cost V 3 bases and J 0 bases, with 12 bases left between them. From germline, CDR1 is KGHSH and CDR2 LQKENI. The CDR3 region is CASSPRQFLSGNTIYF. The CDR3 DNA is TGTGCCAGCTCACCTCGGCAGTTCCTCTCTGGAAACACCATATATTTT.

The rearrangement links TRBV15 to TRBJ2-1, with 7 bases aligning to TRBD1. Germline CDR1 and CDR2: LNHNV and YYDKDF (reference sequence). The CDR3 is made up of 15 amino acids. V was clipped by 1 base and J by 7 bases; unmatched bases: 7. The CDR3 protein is CATSRGMGQFNEQFF. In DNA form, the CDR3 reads TGTGCCACCAGCAGAGGCATGGGACAGTTTAATGAGCAGTTCTTC.

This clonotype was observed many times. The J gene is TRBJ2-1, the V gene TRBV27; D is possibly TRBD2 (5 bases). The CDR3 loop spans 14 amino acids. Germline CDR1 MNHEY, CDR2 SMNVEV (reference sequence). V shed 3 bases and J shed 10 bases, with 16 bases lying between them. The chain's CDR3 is CASSFALDFFEQFF. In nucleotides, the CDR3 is TGTGCCAGCAGTTTTGCCCTGGACTTCTTCGAGCAGTTCTTC.

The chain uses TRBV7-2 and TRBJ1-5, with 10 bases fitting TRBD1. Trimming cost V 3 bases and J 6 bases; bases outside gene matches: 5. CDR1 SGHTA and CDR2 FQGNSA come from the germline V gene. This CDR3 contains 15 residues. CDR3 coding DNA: TGTGCCAGCAGCTTGGGGACAGGGGTTGCTCAGCCCCAGCATTTT. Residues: CASSLGTGVAQPQHF.

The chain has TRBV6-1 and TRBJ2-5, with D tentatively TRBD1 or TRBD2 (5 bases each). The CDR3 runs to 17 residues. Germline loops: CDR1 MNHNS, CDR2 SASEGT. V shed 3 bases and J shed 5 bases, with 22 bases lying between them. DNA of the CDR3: TGTGCCAGCAGTGAGGGCCTCGGGACGCAGCGTTGGGAGACCCAGTACTTC. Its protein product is CASSEGLGTQRWETQYF.

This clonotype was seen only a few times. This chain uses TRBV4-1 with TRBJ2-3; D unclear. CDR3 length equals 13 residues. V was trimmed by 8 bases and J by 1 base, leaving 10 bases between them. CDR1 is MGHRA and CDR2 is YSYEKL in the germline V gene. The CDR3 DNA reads TGCGCCAGCTCGCCTCTGGGCACAGATACGCAGTATTTT. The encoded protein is CASSPLGTDTQYF.

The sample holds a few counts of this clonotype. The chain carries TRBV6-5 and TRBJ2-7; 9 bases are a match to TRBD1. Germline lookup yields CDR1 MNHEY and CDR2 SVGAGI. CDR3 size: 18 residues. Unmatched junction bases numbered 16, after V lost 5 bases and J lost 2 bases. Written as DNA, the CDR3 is TGTGCCAGCAGTCCTACGAGGCATTGGGACAGGGCCACCTACGAGCAGTACGTC. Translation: CASSPTRHWDRATYEQYV.

The CDR3 reads CASSSRGGGNTEAFF. The DNA for the CDR3 is TGTGCCAGCAGTTCCCGTGGGGGTGGGAACACTGAAGCTTTCTTT. This rearrangement joins TRBV28 to TRBJ1-1, with D possibly matching TRBD1 (5 bases). Trimming pared 4 bases from V and 1 base from J, leaving 13 bases between. In germline, CDR1 is MDHEN, CDR2 SYDVKM. This CDR3 spans 15 amino acids.

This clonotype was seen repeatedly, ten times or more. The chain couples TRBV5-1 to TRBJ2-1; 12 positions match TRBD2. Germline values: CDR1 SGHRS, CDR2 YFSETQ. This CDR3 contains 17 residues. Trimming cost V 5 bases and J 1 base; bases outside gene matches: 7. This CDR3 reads CASRSSGGAQSYNEQFF. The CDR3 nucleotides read TGCGCCAGCAGGTCTAGCGGGGGGGCCCAGTCCTACAATGAGCAGTTCTTC.

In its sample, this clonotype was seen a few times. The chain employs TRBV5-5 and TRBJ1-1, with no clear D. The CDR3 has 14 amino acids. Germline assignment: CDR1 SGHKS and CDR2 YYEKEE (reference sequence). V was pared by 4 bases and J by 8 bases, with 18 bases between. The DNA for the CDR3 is TGTGCCAGCAGCCTGTCTTCGGGTTACCAAGAAGCTTTCTTT. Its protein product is CASSLSSGYQEAFF.

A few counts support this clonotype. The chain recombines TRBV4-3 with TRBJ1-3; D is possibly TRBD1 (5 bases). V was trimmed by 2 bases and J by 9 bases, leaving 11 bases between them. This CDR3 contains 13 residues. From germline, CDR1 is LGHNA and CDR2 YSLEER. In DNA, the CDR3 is TGCGCCAGCAGCCAAATCCAGGGCGGCACCATATATTTT. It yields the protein CASSQIQGGTIYF.

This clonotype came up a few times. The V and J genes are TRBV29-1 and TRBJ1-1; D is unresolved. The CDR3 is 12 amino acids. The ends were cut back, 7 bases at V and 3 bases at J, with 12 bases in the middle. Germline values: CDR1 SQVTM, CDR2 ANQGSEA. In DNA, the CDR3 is TGCAGCGCCCCCAATGGATACACTGAAGCTTTCTTT. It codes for CSAPNGYTEAFF.

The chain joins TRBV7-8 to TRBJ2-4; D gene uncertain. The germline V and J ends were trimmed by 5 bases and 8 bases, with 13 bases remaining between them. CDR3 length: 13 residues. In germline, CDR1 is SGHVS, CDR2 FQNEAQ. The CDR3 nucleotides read TGTGCCAGCAGCCGCCTGGCGACGGACATTCAGTACTTC. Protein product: CASSRLATDIQYF.